This T cell receptor beta chain was captured in a study of shared clonotypes between healthy human individuals. Study-wide results and caveats: A generally larger estimated richness was seen in naive subsets than in memory subsets.

Concerning this clone: Its target is not known.

Original processing methods: ImmunoSEQ sequences covered only the junction and lacked quality scores; filtering therefore differed. Clones were read by immunoSEQ multiplex PCR, and TCRdb kept only the in-frame ones, dropping some. V and J calls and clone size are as listed in that table; D and trimming were resolved from the DNA. Counted here are under 200,000 clones, about 93% occurring once; the ten biggest clones make up 0.067%. Looked up from germline, CDR1 is LNHDA and CDR2 is SQIVND (reference sequence). V was shortened by 3 bases and J by 8 bases, with 4 bases between the two germline ends. This CDR3 region has 11 residues. The donors were adults (healthy and HIV-negative) with no recent acute infections or vaccinations. Both subsets, CD45RA+ naive and CD45RA-negative memory, were split from the CD4+ cells.

This chain joins TRBV19 and TRBJ1-4; no definite D call. The sequence was collected from a woman between 25 and 40 years old in good health. Sequencing was done on a sample of naive CD4+ T cells sorted from blood. This sample's subset: CD45RA+ positively selected. The CDR3 protein is CASSIREKLFF. The DNA of the CDR3 is TGTGCCAGTAGTATTCGCGAAAAACTGTTTTTT.